The following is a TCR beta chain sequence with its context. This record comes from a study of T cells in Graves' hyperthyroidism and ophthalmopathy. The CDR3 spans 14 residues. Trimming removed 0 bases at V and 5 bases at J, with 10 bases between. Per the germline V gene, CDR1 is MGHDK and CDR2 is SYGVNS. RNA transcripts were the template for amplifying TCR beta CDR3 regions. When the TCR CDR3 underwent first-round RT-PCR, the HTBI primer set was used. TCRdb re-analysed the multiplex PCR reads in MiXCR, keeping a single row per CDR3 protein. The data show 800,000 or so distinct CDR3 sequences, about two fifths seen once.

The source is a man younger than 35 with Graves' hyperthyroidism. Sequencing was done on a sample of blood. This sequence joins TRBV25-1 and TRBJ2-5; tentative D call: TRBD1 (5 bases). Here the CDR3 DNA reads TGTGCCAGCAGTGAATATGGGAAGGGGGAGACCCAGTACTTC. Translation gives CASSEYGKGETQYF.